This passage covers 8 T cell receptor beta chains from one sample sequenced in a study of cytomegalovirus exposure and HLA in healthy donors. The repertoire was sequenced with immunoSEQ multiplex PCR; TCRdb's copy has only in-frame clones and lacks some. The sample lists hundreds of thousands of clones, about 90% occurring once. The sequencing input was PBMCs. The receptors originated from a woman in her 30s in good health and CMV-seronegative.

The J gene is TRBJ2-7, the V gene TRBV4-3; 12 nucleotides line up with TRBD2. This CDR3 contains 16 residues. Germline V CDR1 and CDR2: LGHNA, YSLEER. V lost 1 base to trimming and J lost 4 bases; unmatched junction nucleotides: 5. The CDR3 DNA sequence: TGCGCCAGCAGCCAAGGGACTAGCGGGGCTCTGTACGAGCAGTACTTC. Translating it yields CASSQGTSGALYEQYF.

The V call is TRBV7-8, the J call TRBJ2-7, with 10 bases lining up with TRBD2. This CDR3 contains 18 residues. Looked up from germline, CDR1 is SGHVS and CDR2 is FQNEAQ. With V trimmed by 5 bases and J by 1 base, 14 bases remained unmatched. Here the CDR3 reads CASSPGLARTDLSYEQYF. The CDR3 DNA sequence: TGTGCCAGCAGCCCGGGACTAGCGCGTACTGATTTATCCTACGAGCAGTACTTC.

J is TRBJ2-7 and V is TRBV14, with D maybe TRBD2 (6 bases). V was trimmed by 2 bases and J by 3 bases, leaving 11 bases between them. CDR1 SGHDN and CDR2 FVKESK come from the germline V gene. This CDR3 has 14 residues. The CDR3, as DNA: TGTGCCAGCAGCCAAATGGGGGGTTACTACGAGCAGTACTTC. Translation gives CASSQMGGYYEQYF.

On this clone: The sample has other DNA sequences that encode this CDR3 too. The chain employs TRBV28 and TRBJ2-1, with D possibly being TRBD2 (6 bases). The length of the CDR3 is 15 residues. The germline V and J ends were trimmed by 3 bases and 0 bases, with 9 bases remaining between them. CDR1 and CDR2 from the germline V gene are MDHEN and SYDVKM. CDR3 sequence (DNA): TGTGCCAGCAGTTTCCTGGGGGGCTCCTACAATGAGCAGTTCTTC. Residues: CASSFLGGSYNEQFF. Full variable domain (rest looked up from reference TRBV28 and TRBJ2-1): DVKVTQSSRYLVKRTGEKVFLECVQDMDHENMFWYRQDPGLGLRLIYFSYDVKMKEKGDIPEGYSVSREKKERFSLILESASTNQTSMYLCASSFLGGSYNEQFFGPGTRLTVL.

The V gene is TRBV30, the J gene TRBJ1-2; D unresolved. The CDR3 is made up of 12 amino acids. CDR1 is GTSNPN, CDR2 SVGIG, per germline (reference sequence). V was clipped by 5 bases and J by 4 bases, with 11 bases between them. The CDR3 region is CAWASGSYGYTF. The DNA for the CDR3 is TGTGCCTGGGCCTCCGGGAGCTATGGCTACACCTTC.

The chain couples TRBV7-2 to TRBJ2-5, with 7 nucleotides matching TRBD1. In germline, CDR1 is SGHTA, CDR2 FQGNSA. V shed 1 base and J 4 bases; nucleotides not matched to a gene: 6. The CDR3 sequence is 15 residues long. The CDR3 here is CASSLERGPGETQYF. The CDR3 DNA is TGTGCCAGCAGCTTAGAGAGGGGGCCGGGAGAGACCCAGTACTTC.

The chain recombines TRBV29-1 with TRBJ2-2; perhaps TRBD1 as D (5 bases). The CDR3 consists of 14 residues. CDR1 SQVTM and CDR2 ANQGSEA come from the germline V gene. V was trimmed by 4 bases and J by 0 bases, leaving 9 bases between them. In DNA form, the CDR3 reads TGCAGCGTTGGTCAGGGTACGAACACCGGGGAGCTGTTTTTT. This encodes CSVGQGTNTGELFF.

The chain carries TRBV6-5 and TRBJ1-1, with D perhaps matching TRBD1 (5 bases). CDR3 length: 16 amino acids. The V and J ends lost 2 bases and 4 bases respectively, with 17 bases between them. In germline, CDR1 is MNHEY, CDR2 SVGAGI. The CDR3 here is CASSYGAQRRGTEAFF. The CDR3 DNA reads TGTGCCAGCAGTTACGGGGCACAAAGGAGGGGCACTGAAGCTTTCTTT.